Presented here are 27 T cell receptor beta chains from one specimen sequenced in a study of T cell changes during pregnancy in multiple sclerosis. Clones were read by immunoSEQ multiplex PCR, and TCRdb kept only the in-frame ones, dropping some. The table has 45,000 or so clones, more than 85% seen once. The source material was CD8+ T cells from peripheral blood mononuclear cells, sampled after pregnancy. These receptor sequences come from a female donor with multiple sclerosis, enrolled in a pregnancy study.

The CDR3 coding sequence is TGTGCCAGCAGCTTAATTTCCCAGTGGACTGAAGCTTTCTTT. Translated, it gives CASSLISQWTEAFF. V is TRBV7-2 and J is TRBJ1-1, with unresolved D. There are 14 residues in the CDR3. Germline values: CDR1 SGHTA, CDR2 FQGNSA. V was trimmed by 2 bases and J by 5 bases, leaving 12 bases between them.

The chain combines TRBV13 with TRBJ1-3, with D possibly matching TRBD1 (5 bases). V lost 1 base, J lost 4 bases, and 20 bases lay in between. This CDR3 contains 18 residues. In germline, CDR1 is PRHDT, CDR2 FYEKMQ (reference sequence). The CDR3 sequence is CASSLVSGGEGAGNTIYF. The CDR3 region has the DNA TGTGCCAGCAGCTTAGTGAGCGGGGGAGAGGGCGCAGGAAACACCATATATTTT.

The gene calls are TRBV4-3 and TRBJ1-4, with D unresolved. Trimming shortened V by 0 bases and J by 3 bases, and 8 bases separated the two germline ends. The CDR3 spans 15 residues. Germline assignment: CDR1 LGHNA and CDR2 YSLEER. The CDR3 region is CASSQDEGSNEKLFF. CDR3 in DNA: TGCGCCAGCAGCCAAGATGAGGGTTCTAATGAAAAACTGTTTTTT.

This CDR3 reads CASSLTGNNEQFF. The CDR3 DNA reads as TGTGCCAGCAGCTTAACAGGGAACAATGAGCAGTTCTTC. This chain links TRBV7-6 with TRBJ2-1; a possible D gene is TRBD1 (6 bases). The V gene's germline CDR1 is SGHVS and CDR2 FNYEAQ. Trimming pared 2 bases from V and 5 bases from J, leaving 7 bases between. This CDR3 spans 13 amino acids. Full variable domain (missing parts from reference TRBV7-6 and TRBJ2-1): GAGVSQSPRYKVTKRGQDVALRCDPISGHVSLYWYRQALGQGPEFLTYFNYEAQQDKSGLPNDRFSAERPEGSISTLTIQRTEQRDSAMYRCASSLTGNNEQFFGPGTRLTVL.

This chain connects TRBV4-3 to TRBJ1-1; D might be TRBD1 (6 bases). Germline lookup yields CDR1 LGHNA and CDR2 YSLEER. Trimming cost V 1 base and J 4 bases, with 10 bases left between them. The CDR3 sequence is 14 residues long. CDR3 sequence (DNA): TGCGCCAGCAGCCAAGGAGGGGGTGGCACTGAAGCTTTCTTT. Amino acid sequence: CASSQGGGGTEAFF.

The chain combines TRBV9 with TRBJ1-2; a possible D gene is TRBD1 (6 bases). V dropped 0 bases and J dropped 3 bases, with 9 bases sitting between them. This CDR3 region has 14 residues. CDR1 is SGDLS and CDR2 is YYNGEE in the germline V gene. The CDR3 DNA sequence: TGTGCCAGCAGCGTAGGCCCAGGGGACTATGGCTACACCTTC. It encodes CASSVGPGDYGYTF.

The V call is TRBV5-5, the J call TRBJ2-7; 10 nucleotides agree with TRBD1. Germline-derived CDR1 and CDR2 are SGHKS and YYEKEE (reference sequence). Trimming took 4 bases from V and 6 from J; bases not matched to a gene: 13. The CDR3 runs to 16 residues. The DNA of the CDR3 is TGTGCCAGCAGCCCCGTGGGCGACAGGGGGCTTACCGAGCAGTACTTC. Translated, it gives CASSPVGDRGLTEQYF. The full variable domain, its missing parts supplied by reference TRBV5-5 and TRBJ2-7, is DAGVTQSPTHLIKTRGQQVTLRCSPISGHKSVSWYQQVLGQGPQFIFQYYEKEERGRGNFPDRFSARQFPNYSSELNVNALLLGDSALYLCASSPVGDRGLTEQYFGPGTRLTVT.

Here the CDR3 reads CASSSPSTRRTGSYNEQFF. Written as DNA, the CDR3 is TGTGCCAGCAGTTCCCCCTCGACTAGGAGGACAGGGTCCTACAATGAGCAGTTCTTC. The chain recombines TRBV27 with TRBJ2-1; 8 bases are a match to TRBD1. Germline V lookup: CDR1 MNHEY, CDR2 SMNVEV (reference sequence). With 4 bases clipped from V and 1 base from J, the junction kept 15 bases outside the gene matches. CDR3 length: 19 amino acids.

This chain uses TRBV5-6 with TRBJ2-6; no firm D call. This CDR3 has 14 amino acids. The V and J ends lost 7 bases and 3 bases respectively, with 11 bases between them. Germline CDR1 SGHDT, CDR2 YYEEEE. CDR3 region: CASDRLDGANVLTF. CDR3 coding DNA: TGTGCCAGCGATCGGCTAGATGGGGCCAACGTCCTGACTTTC.

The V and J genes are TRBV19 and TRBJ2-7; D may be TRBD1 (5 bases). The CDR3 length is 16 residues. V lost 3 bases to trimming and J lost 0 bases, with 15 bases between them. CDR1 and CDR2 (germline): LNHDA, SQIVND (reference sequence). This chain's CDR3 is CASSIITDSNSYEQYF. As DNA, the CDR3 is TGTGCCAGTAGTATTATCACCGACAGTAACTCCTACGAGCAGTACTTC.

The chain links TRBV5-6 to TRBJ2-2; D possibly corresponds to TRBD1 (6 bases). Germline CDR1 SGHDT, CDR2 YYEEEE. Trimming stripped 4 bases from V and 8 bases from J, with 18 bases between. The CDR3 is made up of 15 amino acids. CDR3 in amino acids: CASSPLDSPGGELFF. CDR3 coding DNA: TGTGCCAGCAGCCCTCTGGACAGTCCAGGGGGGGAGCTGTTTTTT.

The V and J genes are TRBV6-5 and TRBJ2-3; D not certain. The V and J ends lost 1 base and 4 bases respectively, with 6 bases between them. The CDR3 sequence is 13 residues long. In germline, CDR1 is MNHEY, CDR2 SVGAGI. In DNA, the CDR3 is TGTGCCAGCAGTTACTTCCTATCAGATACGCAGTATTTT. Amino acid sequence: CASSYFLSDTQYF.

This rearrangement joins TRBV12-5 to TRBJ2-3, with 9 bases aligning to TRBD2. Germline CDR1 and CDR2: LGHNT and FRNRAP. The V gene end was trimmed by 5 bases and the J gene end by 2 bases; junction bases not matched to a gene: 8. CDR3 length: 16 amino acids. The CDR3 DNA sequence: TGTGCTAGTGGTCCCCCTCTAGCGGGGCCCACAGATACGCAGTATTTT. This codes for CASGPPLAGPTDTQYF.

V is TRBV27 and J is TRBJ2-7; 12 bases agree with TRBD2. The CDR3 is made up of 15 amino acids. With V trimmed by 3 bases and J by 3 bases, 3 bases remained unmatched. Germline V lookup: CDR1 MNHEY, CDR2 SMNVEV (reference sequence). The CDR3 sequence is CASSLTSGSFYEQYF. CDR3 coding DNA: TGTGCCAGCAGTTTGACTAGCGGGAGTTTCTACGAGCAGTACTTC.

The CDR3 here is CSVEDLGSTEAFF. The CDR3 DNA reads as TGCAGCGTTGAAGACCTCGGGAGCACTGAAGCTTTCTTT. The gene calls are TRBV29-1 and TRBJ1-1; D not certain. V was shortened by 0 bases and J by 4 bases, with 9 bases between the two germline ends. Germline V gene sequence: CDR1 SQVTM, CDR2 ANQGSEA. The CDR3 is 13 amino acids. The variable domain in full, completed from reference TRBV29-1 and TRBJ1-1, reads SAVISQKPSRDICQRGTSLTIQCQVDSQVTMMFWYRQQPGQSLTLIATANQGSEATYESGFVIDKFPISRPNLTFSTLTVSNMSPEDSSIYLCSVEDLGSTEAFFGQGTRLTVV.

DNA for the CDR3: TGTGCCAGCAGCTCTAGCGGGGGTTACAATGAGCAGTTCTTC. It codes for CASSSSGGYNEQFF. The V call is TRBV11-2, the J call TRBJ2-1, with 10 bases aligning to TRBD2. The CDR3 extends over 14 amino acids. Germline loops: CDR1 SGHAT, CDR2 FQNNGV. With 4 bases clipped from V and 4 bases from J, the junction kept 1 base outside the gene matches.

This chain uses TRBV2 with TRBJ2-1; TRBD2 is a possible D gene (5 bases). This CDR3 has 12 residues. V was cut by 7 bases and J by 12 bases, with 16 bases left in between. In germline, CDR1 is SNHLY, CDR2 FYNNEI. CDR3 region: CASNDKLEGQFF. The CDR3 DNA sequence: TGTGCCAGCAACGACAAGCTAGAGGGGCAGTTCTTC.

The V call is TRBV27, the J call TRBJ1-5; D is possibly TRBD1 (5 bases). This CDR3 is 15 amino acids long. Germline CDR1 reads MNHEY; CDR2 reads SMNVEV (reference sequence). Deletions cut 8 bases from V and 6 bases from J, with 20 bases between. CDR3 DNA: TGTGCCAGCCCCACCCCTATAGGGAGGGGTCAGCCCCAGCATTTT. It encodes CASPTPIGRGQPQHF.

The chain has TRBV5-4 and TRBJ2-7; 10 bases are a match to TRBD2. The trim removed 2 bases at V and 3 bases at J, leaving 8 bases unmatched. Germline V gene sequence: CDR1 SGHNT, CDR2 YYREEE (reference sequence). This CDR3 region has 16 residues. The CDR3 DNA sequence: TGTGCCAGCAGCTTAGGGACTAGCGAATGGGGCTACGAGCAGTACTTC. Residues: CASSLGTSEWGYEQYF.

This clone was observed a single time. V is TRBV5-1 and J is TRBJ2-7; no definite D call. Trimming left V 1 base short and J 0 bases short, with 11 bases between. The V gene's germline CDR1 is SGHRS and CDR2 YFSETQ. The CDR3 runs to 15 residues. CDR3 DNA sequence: TGCGCCAGCAGCTTGTACGGTCCTAGCTCCTACGAGCAGTACTTC. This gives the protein CASSLYGPSSYEQYF.

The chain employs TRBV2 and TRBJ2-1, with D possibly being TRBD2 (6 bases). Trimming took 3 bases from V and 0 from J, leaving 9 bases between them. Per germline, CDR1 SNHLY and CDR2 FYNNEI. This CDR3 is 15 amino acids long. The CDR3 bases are TGTGCCAGCAGTGATGACGGGAGCTCCTACAATGAGCAGTTCTTC. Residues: CASSDDGSSYNEQFF.

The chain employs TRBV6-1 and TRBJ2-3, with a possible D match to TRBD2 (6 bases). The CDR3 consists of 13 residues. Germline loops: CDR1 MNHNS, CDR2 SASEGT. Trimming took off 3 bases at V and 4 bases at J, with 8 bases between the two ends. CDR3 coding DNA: TGTGCCAGCAGTGATTCGGGGGCAGATACGCAGTATTTT. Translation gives CASSDSGADTQYF.

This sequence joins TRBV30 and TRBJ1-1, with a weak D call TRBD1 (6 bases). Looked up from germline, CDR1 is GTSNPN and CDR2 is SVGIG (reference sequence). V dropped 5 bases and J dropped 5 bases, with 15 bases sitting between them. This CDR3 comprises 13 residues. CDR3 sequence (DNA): TGTGCCTGGGTTTCCAGGGGAGATACTGAAGCTTTCTTT. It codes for CAWVSRGDTEAFF. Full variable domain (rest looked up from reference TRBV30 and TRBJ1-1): SQTIHQWPATLVQPVGSPLSLECTVEGTSNPNLYWYRQAAGRGLQLLFYSVGIGQISSEVPQNLSASRPQDRQFILSSKKLLLSDSGFYLCAWVSRGDTEAFFGQGTRLTVV.

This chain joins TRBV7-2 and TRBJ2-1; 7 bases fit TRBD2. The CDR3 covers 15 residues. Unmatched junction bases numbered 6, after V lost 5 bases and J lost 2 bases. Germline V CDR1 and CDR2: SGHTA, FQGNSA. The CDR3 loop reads CASSPHGGTYNEQFF. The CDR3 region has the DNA TGTGCCAGCAGCCCTCACGGGGGGACCTACAATGAGCAGTTCTTC.

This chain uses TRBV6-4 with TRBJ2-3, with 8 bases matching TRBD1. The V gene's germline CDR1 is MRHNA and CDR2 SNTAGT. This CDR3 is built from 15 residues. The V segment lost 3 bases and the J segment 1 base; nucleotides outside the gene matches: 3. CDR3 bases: TGTGCCAGCAGTGATCTGGGACAGGGCACAGATACGCAGTATTTT. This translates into CASSDLGQGTDTQYF.

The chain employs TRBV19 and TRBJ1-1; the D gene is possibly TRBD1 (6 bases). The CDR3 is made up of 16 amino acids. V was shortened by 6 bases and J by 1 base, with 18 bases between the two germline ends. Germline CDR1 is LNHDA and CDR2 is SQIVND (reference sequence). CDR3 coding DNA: TGTGCCAGTAGACCCATACAGGGCAACCCGAACACTGAAGCTTTCTTT. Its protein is CASRPIQGNPNTEAFF. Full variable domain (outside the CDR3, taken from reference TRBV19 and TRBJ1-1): DGGITQSPKYLFRKEGQNVTLSCEQNLNHDAMYWYRQDPGQGLRLIYYSQIVNDFQKGDIAEGYSVSREKKESFPLTVTSAQKNPTAFYLCASRPIQGNPNTEAFFGQGTRLTVV.

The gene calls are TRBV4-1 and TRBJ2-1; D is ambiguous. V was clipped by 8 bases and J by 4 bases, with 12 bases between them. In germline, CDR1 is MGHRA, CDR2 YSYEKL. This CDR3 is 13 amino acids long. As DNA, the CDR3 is TGCGCCAGCTCTACCCTGCCGTACAATGAGCAGTTCTTC. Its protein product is CASSTLPYNEQFF.